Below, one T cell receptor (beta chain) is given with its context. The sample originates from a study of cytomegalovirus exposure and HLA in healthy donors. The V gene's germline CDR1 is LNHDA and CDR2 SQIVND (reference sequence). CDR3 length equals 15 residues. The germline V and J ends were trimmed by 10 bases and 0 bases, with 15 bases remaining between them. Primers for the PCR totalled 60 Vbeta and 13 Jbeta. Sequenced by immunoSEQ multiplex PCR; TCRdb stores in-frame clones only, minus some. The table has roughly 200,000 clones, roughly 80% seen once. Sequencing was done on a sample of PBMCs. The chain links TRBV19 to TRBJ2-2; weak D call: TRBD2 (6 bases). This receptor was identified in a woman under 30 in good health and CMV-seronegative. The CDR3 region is CATKWGEANTGELFF. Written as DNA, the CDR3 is TGTGCCACCAAATGGGGGGAAGCGAACACCGGGGAGCTGTTTTTT. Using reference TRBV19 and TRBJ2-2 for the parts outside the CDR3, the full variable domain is DGGITQSPKYLFRKEGQNVTLSCEQNLNHDAMYWYRQDPGQGLRLIYYSQIVNDFQKGDIAEGYSVSREKKESFPLTVTSAQKNPTAFYLCATKWGEANTGELFFGEGSRLTVL.